This passage covers 5 T cell receptor beta chains from one sample sequenced in a study of T cells in localized non-small cell lung cancer. The table came from immunoSEQ multiplex PCR; TCRdb's copy has only in-frame clones and leaves some out. The sample carries some 14,000 clones, over 25% recorded once. Here the sequenced sample was lung tumor tissue, taken before any cancer treatment. The receptor set was obtained from a female donor of 60 years or more with stage I lung adenocarcinoma.

The chain carries TRBV6-8 and TRBJ2-5; 8 nucleotides match TRBD1. Germline assignment: CDR1 MNHGY and CDR2 SAAAGT. With V trimmed by 5 bases and J by 5 bases, 7 bases remained unmatched. This CDR3 region has 14 residues. The CDR3 bases are TGTGCCAGCAGTGGCACAGGGGGTAGGGAGACCCAGTACTTC. This sequence encodes CASSGTGGRETQYF.

This rearrangement joins TRBV6-8 to TRBJ1-5; 7 bases are shared with TRBD1. The germline CDR1 and CDR2 sequences are MNHGY and SAAAGT. With V trimmed by 8 bases and J by 0 bases, 1 base remained unmatched. The CDR3 spans 13 residues. The CDR3 loop reads CASGTVSNQPQHF. For the CDR3, the DNA is TGTGCCAGCGGGACAGTTAGCAATCAGCCCCAGCATTTT.

This chain's CDR3 is CASSPLAGEIIGQFF. CDR3 bases: TGTGCCAGCAGCCCACTAGCGGGAGAAATCATTGGGCAGTTCTTC. The chain joins TRBV11-3 to TRBJ2-1; 11 bases line up with TRBD2. The V gene end was trimmed by 5 bases and the J gene end by 12 bases; junction bases not matched to a gene: 12. This CDR3 comprises 15 residues. Germline V gene data show CDR1 as SGHNT and CDR2 as YENEEA.

This clone has just a few counts. The CDR3 sequence: CAWSANHGLYGYTF. In nucleotides, the CDR3 is TGTGCCTGGAGTGCTAACCATGGGCTCTATGGCTACACCTTC. The V call is TRBV30, the J call TRBJ1-2; no firm D call. V was clipped by 1 base and J by 4 bases, with 13 bases between them. The CDR3 length is 14 residues. Germline CDR1 and CDR2: GTSNPN and SVGIG (reference sequence). The whole variable domain, filled in from reference TRBV30 and TRBJ1-2, reads SQTIHQWPATLVQPVGSPLSLECTVEGTSNPNLYWYRQAAGRGLQLLFYSVGIGQISSEVPQNLSASRPQDRQFILSSKKLLLSDSGFYLCAWSANHGLYGYTFGSGTRLTVV.

The sample holds a few counts of this clone. V gene TRBV19 combines with J gene TRBJ1-2; TRBD1 matches at 9 bases. Germline V CDR1 and CDR2: LNHDA, SQIVND (reference sequence). V trimming: 4 bases; J trimming: 8 bases; junction bases outside the gene matches: 5. There are 13 residues in the CDR3. The CDR3 region has the DNA TGTGCCAGTAGTACACGGACAGGGGTGGGCTACACCTTC. Protein product: CASSTRTGVGYTF.